The entry that follows covers one TCR beta chain sequence. The antigen is not known. The data originate from a study of vaccination and CD4 T cells after COVID-19. As for the study in general: Diagnosis preceded the drawing of post-COVID samples by a median about 100 days (range 35 to 161).

Study results and caveats: When vaccine-specific clones from convalescent patients were examined, 304 of 307 were spike mono-reactive.

Noted treatment: approximately 11-day PBMC culture with coronavirus spike peptide pools or control peptides (ViraFEST assay). An Oncomine TCR Beta short-read assay was used to sequence the DNA from cultured CD4+ T cells. TCRdb independently ran MiXCR on the PCR reads; one entry per CDR3 protein. The sample shows around 20,000 distinct CDR3 sequences, 30% to 40% of them seen only once. Trimming at V came to 5 bases and at J to 4 bases, leaving 2 bases not matched to a gene. The CDR3 covers 14 residues. The specimen sequenced was cultured CD4+ T cells from blood. V usage is TRBV12-3 or TRBV12-4 and J usage is TRBJ2-5, with 12 bases aligning to TRBD2. This TCR derives from a human donor with COVID-19. Here the CDR3 reads CASSRLAGAETQYF. In DNA, the CDR3 is TGTGCCAGCAGTCGACTAGCGGGGGCAGAGACCCAGTACTTC.